This T cell receptor beta chain was captured by sequencing in a study of shared clonotypes between healthy human individuals. Remarks on this clone: Its antigen remains unknown.

Whole-study results and caveats: Clonotypes shared by all four donors outscored non-shared clonotypes in generation probability. Rarefaction analysis demonstrated incomplete sorted-subset sequencing notwithstanding large depth.

V was clipped by 5 bases and J by 0 bases, with 7 bases between them. The CDR3 contains 13 residues. Per germline, CDR1 MGHDK and CDR2 SYGVNS. Assay execution took place at the deep level. Sequencing used immunoSEQ multiplex PCR; TCRdb keeps in-frame clones, though not all of them. The sample contains some 700,000 clones, about 90% of which appear only once. This clonotype was sampled from a man aged 18 to 29 in good health. Some clones in this sample may be carry-over from other donors' samples. This sequence joins TRBV25-1 and TRBJ1-1; D perhaps matches TRBD1 (5 bases). Input material: memory CD8+ T cells from PBMCs. The subset was: CD45RO+ cells pooled with CCR7-negative TemRA cells. This CDR3 reads CASSRGLNTEAFF. The CDR3 DNA follows: TGTGCCAGCAGTAGGGGACTGAACACTGAAGCTTTCTTT.